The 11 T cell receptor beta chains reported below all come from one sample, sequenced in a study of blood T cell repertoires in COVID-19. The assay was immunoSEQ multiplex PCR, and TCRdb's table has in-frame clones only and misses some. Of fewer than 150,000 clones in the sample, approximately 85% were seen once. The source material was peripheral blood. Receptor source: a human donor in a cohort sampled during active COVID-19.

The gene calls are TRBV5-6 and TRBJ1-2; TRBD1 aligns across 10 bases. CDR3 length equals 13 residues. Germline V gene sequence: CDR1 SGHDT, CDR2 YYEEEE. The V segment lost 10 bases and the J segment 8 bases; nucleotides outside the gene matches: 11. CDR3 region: CAGTRQGAAGYTF. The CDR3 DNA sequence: TGTGCCGGGACGAGACAGGGGGCCGCGGGCTACACCTTC.

CDR3 in amino acids: CASSEAGQYQPQHF. In DNA, the CDR3 is TGTGCCAGCAGTGAAGCGGGACAGTATCAGCCCCAGCATTTT. The rearrangement links TRBV2 to TRBJ1-5, with TRBD1 matching over 7 bases. The CDR3 loop spans 14 amino acids. Germline V gene data show CDR1 as SNHLY and CDR2 as FYNNEI. J gave up 5 bases and V 0 bases, and 1 base lay outside the gene matches.

The CDR3 is CASSMTGTAEAFF. CDR3 in DNA: TGTGCCAGCAGCATGACAGGGACAGCCGAAGCTTTCTTT. The rearrangement joins TRBV12-3 or TRBV12-4 to TRBJ1-1, with 7 bases matching TRBD1. V was clipped by 6 bases and J by 8 bases; unmatched bases: 9. The CDR3 extends over 13 amino acids.

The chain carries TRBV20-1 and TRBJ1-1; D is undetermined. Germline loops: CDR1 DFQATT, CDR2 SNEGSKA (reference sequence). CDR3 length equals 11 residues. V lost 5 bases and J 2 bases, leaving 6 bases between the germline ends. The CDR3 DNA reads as TGCAGTGCTCCTATTAACACTGAAGCTTTCTTT. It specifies CSAPINTEAFF.

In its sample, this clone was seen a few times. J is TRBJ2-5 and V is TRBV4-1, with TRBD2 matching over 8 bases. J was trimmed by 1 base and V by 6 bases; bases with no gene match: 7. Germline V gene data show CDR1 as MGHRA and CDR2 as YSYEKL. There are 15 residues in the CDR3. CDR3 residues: CASSLGGGLQETQYF. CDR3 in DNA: TGCGCCAGCAGTCTTGGCGGGGGGCTCCAAGAGACCCAGTACTTC.

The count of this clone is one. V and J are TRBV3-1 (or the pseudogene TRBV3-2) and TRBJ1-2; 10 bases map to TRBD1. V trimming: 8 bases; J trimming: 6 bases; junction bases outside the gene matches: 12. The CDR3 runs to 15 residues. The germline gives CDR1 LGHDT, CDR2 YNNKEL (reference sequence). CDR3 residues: CASQRTGGFRDGYTF. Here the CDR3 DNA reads TGTGCCAGCCAGCGGACAGGGGGGTTCCGGGATGGCTACACCTTC.

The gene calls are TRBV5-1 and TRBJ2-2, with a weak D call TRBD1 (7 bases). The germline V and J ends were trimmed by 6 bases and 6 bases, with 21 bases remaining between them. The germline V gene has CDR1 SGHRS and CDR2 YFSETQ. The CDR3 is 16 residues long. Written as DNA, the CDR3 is TGCGCCAGCAATGGAGGGACAGTGGGGATGTCCGGGGAGCTGTTTTTT. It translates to CASNGGTVGMSGELFF.

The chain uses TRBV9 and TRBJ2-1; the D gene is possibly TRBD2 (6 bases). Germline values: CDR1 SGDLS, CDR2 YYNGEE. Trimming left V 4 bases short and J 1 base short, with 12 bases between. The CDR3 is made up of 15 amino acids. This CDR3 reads CASSSSVGSYNEQFF. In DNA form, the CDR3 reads TGTGCCAGCAGCTCTAGCGTCGGGTCCTACAATGAGCAGTTCTTC.

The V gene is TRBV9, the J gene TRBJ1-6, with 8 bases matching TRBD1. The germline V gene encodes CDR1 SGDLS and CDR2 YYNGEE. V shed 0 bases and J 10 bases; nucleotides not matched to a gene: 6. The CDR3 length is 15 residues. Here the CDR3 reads CASSVEAGGGSPLHF. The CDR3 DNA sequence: TGTGCCAGCAGCGTAGAAGCAGGGGGCGGGTCACCCCTCCACTTT.

CDR3 sequence: CASSLLRATDTQYF. In DNA, the CDR3 is TGTGCCAGCAGCTTATTGCGGGCCACAGATACGCAGTATTTT. This chain links TRBV11-2 with TRBJ2-3; D perhaps matches TRBD2 (5 bases). The CDR3 extends over 14 amino acids. Deletions cut 2 bases from V and 2 bases from J, with 8 bases between. Germline CDR1 SGHAT, CDR2 FQNNGV.

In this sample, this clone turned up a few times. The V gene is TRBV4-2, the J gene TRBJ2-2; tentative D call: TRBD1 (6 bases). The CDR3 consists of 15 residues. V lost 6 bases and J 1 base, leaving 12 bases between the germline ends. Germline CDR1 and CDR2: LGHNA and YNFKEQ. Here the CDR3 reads CASSQLTGNTGELFF. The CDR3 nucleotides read TGTGCCAGCAGTCAACTGACAGGGAACACCGGGGAGCTGTTTTTT.